The 21 T cell receptor beta chains in this list originate from one sample, sequenced in a study of T cells in Graves' hyperthyroidism and ophthalmopathy. Amplification of TCR beta CDR3 regions was performed using RNA transcripts as template. The TCR CDR3 first-round RT-PCR relied on the HTBI primer set. TCRdb ran MiXCR on the multiplex PCR reads and lists one entry per CDR3 protein. Among almost 35,000 distinct CDR3 sequences listed, approximately 52% were seen once. Material for sequencing was blood. Receptors originate from a woman in her 40s with Graves' ophthalmopathy.

This sequence joins TRBV10-2 and TRBJ2-2, with 10 bases identical to TRBD2. This CDR3 is built from 15 residues. Losses at the gene ends were 4 bases for V and 5 bases for J; bases not matched to a gene: 4. Germline-derived CDR1 and CDR2 are WSHSY and SAAADI. In DNA form, the CDR3 reads TGCGCCAGCAGTGGAGCGACTAGCGGGACCGGGGAGCTGTTTTTT. Translating it yields CASSGATSGTGELFF.

On this clonotype itself: With a much larger clone just one base away, this may be a read error. V usage is TRBV3-1 and J usage is TRBJ1-2, with TRBD1 matching 7 bases. This CDR3 comprises 15 residues. Germline loops: CDR1 LGHDT, CDR2 YNNKEL (reference sequence). V lost 0 bases and J lost 6; bases outside the gene matches: 7. The CDR3 sequence is CASSQDNRGGDGYTF. The CDR3 DNA sequence: TGTGCCAGCAGCCAAGACAACAGGGGTGGCGATGGCTACACCTTC.

This clonotype was found many times. The chain links TRBV3-1 to TRBJ1-2; 9 nucleotides line up with TRBD1. The CDR3 is 15 residues long. Germline loops: CDR1 LGHDT, CDR2 YNNKEL (reference sequence). V dropped 0 bases and J dropped 4; count of bases not matched to a gene: 3. Here the CDR3 DNA reads TGTGCCAGCAGCCAAGAGGGGACAGGGCTCTATGGCTACACCTTC. This translates into CASSQEGTGLYGYTF.

The chain is built from TRBV19 and TRBJ2-1; 9 bases match TRBD2. Germline CDR1 is LNHDA and CDR2 is SQIVND (reference sequence). V lost 1 base, J lost 3 bases, and 4 bases stayed unmatched. The CDR3 sequence is 16 residues long. The CDR3 nucleotides are TGTGCCAGTAGTATAGTAGGTAGCGGGAGCTACAATGAGCAGTTCTTC. It specifies CASSIVGSGSYNEQFF.

The rearrangement uses TRBV19 and TRBJ1-2, with D maybe TRBD1 (6 bases). V lost 5 bases and J lost 8, with 18 bases in between. In germline, CDR1 is LNHDA, CDR2 SQIVND (reference sequence). This CDR3 is 14 amino acids long. The CDR3: CASSPRLAGAGYTF. The CDR3 DNA reads TGTGCCAGTAGTCCCCGACTAGCGGGGGCAGGCTACACCTTC.

This clonotype was observed a few times. The rearrangement links TRBV10-3 to TRBJ2-7; D remains ambiguous. The V end lost 4 bases, the J end lost 0 bases, and 10 bases lay between the germline ends. Germline CDR1 is ENHRY and CDR2 is SYGVKD. The CDR3 is made up of 14 amino acids. CDR3 bases: TGTGCCATCAGTGCACCTCCGTGCTCCTACGAGCAGTACTTC. Translation: CAISAPPCSYEQYF.

CDR3 protein: CASTTTEHTEAFF. The DNA of the CDR3 is TGTGCCAGCACCACGACAGAACACACTGAAGCTTTCTTT. The chain recombines TRBV25-1 with TRBJ1-1; possible D gene TRBD1, 5 bases. CDR1 is MGHDK and CDR2 is SYGVNS in the germline V gene. Trimming cost V 7 bases and J 3 bases, with 12 bases left between them. The CDR3 spans 13 residues.

The gene calls are TRBV20-1 and TRBJ1-1; D not resolved. Germline loops: CDR1 DFQATT, CDR2 SNEGSKA (reference sequence). With 1 base removed from V and 1 base from J, the gap between germline ends came to 10 bases. The CDR3 has 14 amino acids. This CDR3 is CSARGPGRNTEAFF. In DNA, the CDR3 is TGCAGTGCTAGAGGGCCGGGCAGGAACACTGAAGCTTTCTTT.

The rearrangement links TRBV7-7 to TRBJ1-2; a possible D gene is TRBD1 (5 bases). CDR1 and CDR2 from the germline V gene are SSHAT and FNYEAQ (reference sequence). There are 14 residues in the CDR3. Trimming stripped 1 base from V and 4 bases from J, with 10 bases between. CDR3 sequence reads: CASSLGQSPYGYTF. The DNA of the CDR3 is TGTGCCAGCAGCTTAGGACAGAGTCCCTATGGCTACACCTTC.

This clonotype was observed at least ten times. This chain joins TRBV5-6 and TRBJ1-1, with D uncertain. V was clipped by 4 bases and J by 4 bases, with 17 bases between them. This CDR3 region has 15 residues. Germline V CDR1 and CDR2: SGHDT, YYEEEE. In DNA form, the CDR3 reads TGTGCCAGCAGCCCGGGGATTATCGGGTCCACTGAAGCTTTCTTT. It codes for CASSPGIIGSTEAFF.

This clonotype has a handful of counts. This chain links TRBV3-1 with TRBJ2-2, with a possible D match to TRBD2 (7 bases). Germline values: CDR1 LGHDT, CDR2 YNNKEL (reference sequence). The ends were cut back, 4 bases at V and 6 bases at J, with 15 bases in the middle. The CDR3 loop spans 15 amino acids. CDR3 coding DNA: TGTGCCAGCAGCCCTCTAGGGGGGGCCTCCGGGGAGCTGTTTTTT. Residues: CASSPLGGASGELFF. The entire variable domain, with the rest obtained from reference TRBV3-1 and TRBJ2-2, is as follows: DTAVSQTPKYLVTQMGNDKSIKCEQNLGHDTMYWYKQDSKKFLKIMFSYNNKELIINETVPNRFSPKSPDKAHLNLHINSLELGDSAVYFCASSPLGGASGELFFGEGSRLTVL.

This clonotype was recorded only once. Because the CDR3's place on the DNA is in doubt, the DNA is left out and the CDR3 is given as listed by TCRdb. The V call is TRBV6-8, the J call TRBJ2-5; TRBD2 is the table's D call, not checked against the DNA. CDR1 is MNHGY and CDR2 is SAAAGT in the germline V gene. The length of the CDR3 is 15 amino acids, counting both ends. CDR3 residues: CASSEVAEGTDTQYF.

This clonotype was detected ten times or more. The rearrangement joins TRBV20-1 to TRBJ2-5, with a possible D match to TRBD2 (5 bases). V was trimmed by 1 base and J by 1 base, leaving 7 bases between them. Germline CDR1 and CDR2: DFQATT and SNEGSKA (reference sequence). The CDR3 extends over 13 amino acids. The DNA for the CDR3 is TGCAGTGCTAGAGTGGACTTCCAAGAGACCCAGTACTTC. Its translation is CSARVDFQETQYF.

The CDR3 bases are TGTGCCAGCAGTGCGCTTGAGCGTGAGAACAAGACCCAGTACTTC. Amino acid sequence: CASSALERENKTQYF. The J gene is TRBJ2-5, the V gene TRBV7-6, with D unclear. Germline assignment: CDR1 SGHVS and CDR2 FNYEAQ. The ends were cut back, 6 bases at V and 6 bases at J, with 20 bases in the middle. There are 15 residues in the CDR3.

The chain employs TRBV20-1 and TRBJ2-3; 12 bases match TRBD2. The ends lost 5 bases at V and 6 bases at J; junction bases unmatched: 3. The germline gives CDR1 DFQATT, CDR2 SNEGSKA (reference sequence). CDR3 size: 13 residues. In nucleotides, the CDR3 is TGCAGTGCTGGACTAGCGGGGTGGGATACGCAGTATTTT. This gives the protein CSAGLAGWDTQYF.

The chain has TRBV12-3 or TRBV12-4 and TRBJ1-1; TRBD1 aligns across 9 bases. The CDR3 is made up of 14 amino acids. Trimming cost V 5 bases and J 3 bases; bases outside gene matches: 4. CDR3 sequence (DNA): TGTGCCAGCAGTACACGGACAGGGGACACTGAAGCTTTCTTT. It specifies CASSTRTGDTEAFF.

This chain links TRBV19 with TRBJ1-2, with unresolved D. The CDR3 extends over 15 amino acids. Trimming pared 5 bases from V and 2 bases from J, leaving 15 bases between. CDR1 LNHDA and CDR2 SQIVND come from the germline V gene (reference sequence). The CDR3 region has the DNA TGTGCCAGTAGTCCCCAGTGGACGTTAAACTATGGCTACACCTTC. This gives the protein CASSPQWTLNYGYTF.

The CDR3 coding sequence is TGTGCCAGCAGTCAGGACACCGGGGAGCTGTTTTTT. This gives the protein CASSQDTGELFF. The genes are TRBV6-5 and TRBJ2-2; no firm D call. This CDR3 contains 12 residues. Between the trimmed V and J ends, which lost 5 bases and 3 bases, there was a span of 4 bases. Germline V gene sequence: CDR1 MNHEY, CDR2 SVGAGI.

With regard to this clonotype: Just one base apart from a much larger clone, this may be a read error. V is TRBV28 and J is TRBJ2-3; possibly TRBD1 for D (6 bases). This CDR3 region has 14 residues. Germline V gives CDR1 MDHEN, CDR2 SYDVKM. Trimming took off 9 bases at V and 0 bases at J, with 13 bases between the two ends. CDR3 DNA: TGTGCCAGTCTCGGGACATGTAGCACAGATACGCAGTATTTT. This sequence encodes CASLGTCSTDTQYF.

Concerning this clonotype: The CDR3 ends on some other residue instead of the conserved phenylalanine or tryptophan, so this is likely a read error. The J gene is TRBJ2-3, the V gene TRBV7-3; TRBD2 matches 16 bases. The CDR3 loop spans 17 amino acids. Trimming at V came to 5 bases and at J to 5 bases, leaving 7 bases not matched to a gene. Germline V gene lookup returns CDR1 SGHTA and CDR2 FQGTGA. The DNA for the CDR3 is TGTGCCAGCAGCCCGGGACTAGCGGGGGGGCGGGAAGATACGCAGTATTTG. This encodes CASSPGLAGGREDTQYL.

The rearrangement joins TRBV19 to TRBJ2-7; 10 nucleotides align to TRBD1. V gave up 5 bases and J gave up 4 bases; unmatched junction bases: 5. This CDR3 has 14 amino acids. Germline-derived CDR1 and CDR2 are LNHDA and SQIVND (reference sequence). CDR3 DNA sequence: TGTGCCAGTAGTGTCGGACAGGGGGGTTACGAGCAGTACTTC. Protein product: CASSVGQGGYEQYF.